The sequence of this TCR beta chain was determined in a study of blood T cells in healthy people across ages. This clonotype was seen once. PCR was performed a second time for roughly 6 to 12 cycles using a sample-barcoded 5' primer and a J-beta primer mix. MiXCR, run by TCRdb on the 5' RACE reads, gives a single entry per CDR3 protein. This sample has around 1.5 million distinct CDR3 sequences; roughly 59% occur once, and the top ten carry 5% to 7%. This CDR3 has 15 amino acids. Losses at the gene ends were 8 bases for V and 1 base for J; bases not matched to a gene: 4. Germline assignment: CDR1 MDHEN and CDR2 SYDVKM.

The specimen sequenced was blood. The origin of this receptor is a man aged 18 to 30 in good health. This rearrangement joins TRBV28 to TRBJ1-6, with 8 bases aligning to TRBD1. The CDR3 nucleotides read TGTGCCAGCTTTAACAGGGGGTCCTATAATTCACCCCTCCACTTT. Its protein is CASFNRGSYNSPLHF.